The 32 T cell receptor beta chains below come from one sample, sequenced in a study of cytomegalovirus exposure and HLA in healthy donors. PCR used 60 Vbeta primers and 13 Jbeta primers. Sequenced by immunoSEQ multiplex PCR; TCRdb stores in-frame clones only, minus some. The table gives about 130,000 clones; the top ten clones make up 2% of it. Material for sequencing was PBMCs. The receptors were sampled from a woman aged 55-69 years in good health and CMV-seronegative.

The chain has TRBV6-1 and TRBJ1-3; D is uncertain. Germline CDR1 and CDR2: MNHNS and SASEGT. The V and J ends lost 7 bases and 0 bases respectively, with 4 bases between them. The CDR3 totals 12 residues. CDR3: CASTFSGNTIYF. CDR3 DNA sequence: TGTGCCAGCACTTTCTCTGGAAACACCATATATTTT.

This chain joins TRBV11-2 and TRBJ1-3; D is unresolved. The germline V gene encodes CDR1 SGHAT and CDR2 FQNNGV. The CDR3 consists of 13 residues. With 2 bases removed from V and 7 bases from J, the gap between germline ends came to 9 bases. The CDR3 coding sequence is TGTGCCAGCAGCTTAAACGGAGGGAACACCATATATTTT. Residues: CASSLNGGNTIYF. The full variable domain, its missing parts supplied by reference TRBV11-2 and TRBJ1-3, is EAGVAQSPRYKIIEKRQSVAFWCNPISGHATLYWYQQILGQGPKLLIQFQNNGVVDDSQLPKDRFSAERLKGVDSTLKIQPAKLEDSAVYLCASSLNGGNTIYFGEGSWLTVV.

The rearrangement links TRBV29-1 to TRBJ1-1; 7 bases fit TRBD1. The ends lost 4 bases at V and 5 bases at J; junction bases unmatched: 13. The CDR3 is 15 amino acids. Germline loops: CDR1 SQVTM, CDR2 ANQGSEA. CDR3 DNA sequence: TGCAGCGTTGCGGGACAGCTGAACACTGGGACTGAAGCTTTCTTT. This translates into CSVAGQLNTGTEAFF.

The chain has TRBV6-1 and TRBJ1-1; D is unresolved. This CDR3 spans 13 amino acids. Germline V gene data show CDR1 as MNHNS and CDR2 as SASEGT. Trimming stripped 5 bases from V and 1 base from J, with 8 bases between. CDR3 in amino acids: CASSLRSNTEAFF. CDR3 nucleotide sequence: TGTGCCAGCAGTTTGAGGTCGAACACTGAAGCTTTCTTT.

As DNA, the CDR3 is TGTGCCAGCCGCCGGGGAGAGCGTGAAAAACTGTTTTTT. Residues: CASRRGEREKLFF. The chain carries TRBV6-5 and TRBJ1-4; D gene uncertain. The V gene's germline CDR1 is MNHEY and CDR2 SVGAGI. The CDR3 runs 13 residues. The germline V and J ends were trimmed by 8 bases and 7 bases, with 14 bases remaining between them.

The CDR3 loop is CASSPPGGPGLLSGANVLTF. CDR3 coding DNA: TGTGCCAGCTCACCACCGGGGGGTCCGGGACTCCTCTCTGGGGCCAACGTCCTGACTTTC. The chain joins TRBV18 to TRBJ2-6; tentative D call: TRBD2 (6 bases). The germline V gene has CDR1 KGHSH and CDR2 LQKENI. Trimming took 0 bases from V and 0 from J, leaving 18 bases between them. The CDR3 totals 20 residues.

CDR3 sequence: CASSLMRHTEAFF. DNA of the CDR3: TGTGCCAGCAGTTTAATGCGCCATACTGAAGCTTTCTTT. This sequence joins TRBV28 and TRBJ1-1, with no clear D. The germline V and J ends were trimmed by 2 bases and 5 bases, with 9 bases remaining between them. This CDR3 has 13 residues. Germline V gene sequence: CDR1 MDHEN, CDR2 SYDVKM. Using reference TRBV28 and TRBJ1-1 for the parts outside the CDR3, the full variable domain is DVKVTQSSRYLVKRTGEKVFLECVQDMDHENMFWYRQDPGLGLRLIYFSYDVKMKEKGDIPEGYSVSREKKERFSLILESASTNQTSMYLCASSLMRHTEAFFGQGTRLTVV.

V is TRBV7-3 and J is TRBJ2-1, with a weak D call TRBD2 (7 bases). This CDR3 has 16 amino acids. Germline V CDR1 and CDR2: SGHTA, FQGTGA. V lost 3 bases and J lost 8, with 20 bases in between. The CDR3: CASSFLGGVGVDEQFF. The CDR3 DNA is TGTGCCAGCAGCTTTTTAGGGGGGGTGGGAGTCGATGAGCAGTTCTTC.

This chain uses TRBV28 with TRBJ2-7; D may be TRBD2 (6 bases). Germline V gene sequence: CDR1 MDHEN, CDR2 SYDVKM. The CDR3 contains 14 residues. Trimming took 5 bases from V and 3 from J, leaving 14 bases between them. CDR3 nucleotides: TGTGCCAGCAGTACCGGCGGGGCATACTACGAGCAGTACTTC. This encodes CASSTGGAYYEQYF.

The CDR3 bases are TGTGCCACCAGTATAAGCGGCAGCTCCTACAATGAGCAGTTCTTC. It codes for CATSISGSSYNEQFF. This chain connects TRBV15 to TRBJ2-1; a possible D gene is TRBD2 (5 bases). CDR1 and CDR2 (germline): LNHNV, YYDKDF (reference sequence). Trimming cost V 6 bases and J 0 bases, with 12 bases left between them. This CDR3 is built from 15 residues.

The chain joins TRBV28 to TRBJ1-2, with 7 bases that match TRBD1. With 4 bases clipped from V and 2 bases from J, the junction kept 7 bases outside the gene matches. The CDR3 has 15 residues. The germline V gene has CDR1 MDHEN and CDR2 SYDVKM. The DNA for the CDR3 is TGTGCCAGCAGTTCGGGACAGTACCTAAACTATGGCTACACCTTC. It specifies CASSSGQYLNYGYTF.

The genes are TRBV6-1 and TRBJ2-4; maybe TRBD1 (6 bases). The CDR3 sequence is 14 residues long. V gave up 7 bases and J gave up 9 bases, with 19 bases separating them. CDR1 and CDR2 from the germline V gene are MNHNS and SASEGT. CDR3 in amino acids: CASTEKGDGSIQYF. CDR3 nucleotide sequence: TGTGCCAGCACCGAAAAGGGGGACGGGTCCATTCAGTACTTC.

The chain couples TRBV28 to TRBJ1-5; D unclear. This CDR3 is built from 12 residues. Germline V gene lookup returns CDR1 MDHEN and CDR2 SYDVKM. The V gene lost 7 bases and the J gene lost 6 bases, with 10 bases spanning the gap. The CDR3 protein is CASNRVTQPQHF. The CDR3 bases are TGTGCCAGCAACCGGGTAACTCAGCCCCAGCATTTT.

This chain uses TRBV6-5 with TRBJ2-7; D is undetermined. CDR3 length: 14 residues. V gave up 6 bases and J gave up 3 bases, with 15 bases separating them. Germline V CDR1 and CDR2: MNHEY, SVGAGI. This CDR3 is CASSRLTPSYEQYF. CDR3 in DNA: TGTGCCAGCAGCCGCCTAACCCCTAGCTACGAGCAGTACTTC.

The CDR3 bases are TGTGCCAGCAGCCCAGTAGCAGGGTACACTGAAGCTTTCTTT. It yields the protein CASSPVAGYTEAFF. The chain combines TRBV11-2 with TRBJ1-1; a weak D match, TRBD1 (5 bases). Trimming left V 5 bases short and J 3 bases short, with 13 bases between. CDR1 and CDR2 from the germline V gene are SGHAT and FQNNGV. This CDR3 has 14 residues.

V usage is TRBV2 and J usage is TRBJ1-5, with D uncertain. V was pared by 1 base and J by 2 bases, with 6 bases between. The CDR3 consists of 14 residues. The germline V gene has CDR1 SNHLY and CDR2 FYNNEI. The DNA of the CDR3 is TGTGCCAGCAGTGAAGATCGCGGCAATCAGCCCCAGCATTTT. Encoded protein: CASSEDRGNQPQHF.

V and J are TRBV5-1 and TRBJ2-1, with 8 bases fitting TRBD2. The junction had 2 bases not matched to a gene; V was cut back by 0 bases and J by 3 bases. The CDR3 is 15 residues long. Germline V lookup: CDR1 SGHRS, CDR2 YFSETQ. CDR3 in amino acids: CASSLAGTSYNEQFF. CDR3 DNA: TGCGCCAGCAGCTTGGCCGGGACTAGCTACAATGAGCAGTTCTTC.

V and J are TRBV5-1 and TRBJ2-7, with D maybe TRBD1 (6 bases). Trimming took 0 bases from V and 4 from J, leaving 14 bases between them. Germline assignment: CDR1 SGHRS and CDR2 YFSETQ. This CDR3 is 15 amino acids long. The CDR3 nucleotides are TGCGCCAGCAGCTTGGATCCCTCGGGGACATACGAGCAGTACTTC. It yields the protein CASSLDPSGTYEQYF.

As for this clone: The junction does not match germline at one end; this may be a read error. The chain has TRBV5-1 and TRBJ2-5; 9 bases align to TRBD1. The germline CDR1 and CDR2 sequences are SGHRS and YFSETQ. The CDR3 spans 15 residues. DNA for the CDR3: TGCGCCAGCAGCTTGGCCCGGGACAGGGAGCCCCCTCGAGACTTC. It specifies CASSLARDREPPRDF.

The rearrangement links TRBV29-1 to TRBJ2-1; D might be TRBD2 (5 bases). Trimming took off 3 bases at V and 4 bases at J, with 13 bases between the two ends. The length of the CDR3 is 14 residues. In germline, CDR1 is SQVTM, CDR2 ANQGSEA. CDR3 nucleotides: TGCAGCGTTGAGACCCGAGCGGTGTACAATGAGCAGTTCTTC. Its translation is CSVETRAVYNEQFF.

V gene TRBV10-3 combines with J gene TRBJ2-1, with 12 nucleotides matching TRBD2. CDR1 and CDR2 (germline): ENHRY, SYGVKD. With 0 bases clipped from V and 6 bases from J, the junction kept 6 bases outside the gene matches. The CDR3 runs 17 residues. The CDR3 DNA reads TGTGCCATCAGTGAGTCCGCTAGCGGGAGGGCCGGCAATGAGCAGTTCTTC. Protein product: CAISESASGRAGNEQFF.

This chain's CDR3 is CASRQGTEAFF. The DNA of the CDR3 is TGTGCCAGCAGGCAGGGCACTGAAGCTTTCTTT. The J gene is TRBJ1-1, the V gene TRBV28, with a weak D call TRBD1 (5 bases). CDR1 and CDR2 (germline): MDHEN, SYDVKM. This CDR3 is 11 amino acids long. V was pared by 6 bases and J by 4 bases, with 6 bases between.

The rearrangement links TRBV6-1 to TRBJ1-1, with D unresolved. Germline V gives CDR1 MNHNS, CDR2 SASEGT. This CDR3 comprises 12 residues. Trimming pared 7 bases from V and 8 bases from J, leaving 14 bases between. CDR3 residues: CASTKRTTEAFF. The DNA of the CDR3 is TGTGCCAGCACTAAAAGGACTACCGAAGCTTTCTTT.

This rearrangement joins TRBV10-3 to TRBJ1-2; TRBD1 might be the D (5 bases). CDR1 is ENHRY, CDR2 SYGVKD, per germline. V lost 8 bases to trimming and J lost 5 bases, with 18 bases between them. The CDR3 sequence is 14 residues long. The CDR3 protein is CAISGSVGGYGYTF. The CDR3 DNA reads as TGTGCCATCTCTGGTTCGGTGGGGGGATATGGCTACACCTTC.

This sequence joins TRBV29-1 and TRBJ2-7, with a weak D call TRBD1 (5 bases). CDR3 size: 13 residues. Germline V gives CDR1 SQVTM, CDR2 ANQGSEA. V lost 3 bases, J lost 4 bases, and 13 bases lay in between. CDR3 bases: TGCAGCGTTGACGGTGACAGAGATTACGAGCAGTACTTC. Translation gives CSVDGDRDYEQYF.

V usage is TRBV19 and J usage is TRBJ1-3; maybe TRBD1 (6 bases). Germline CDR1 and CDR2: LNHDA and SQIVND (reference sequence). The CDR3 spans 14 residues. V gave up 6 bases and J gave up 1 base, with 10 bases separating them. CDR3 in amino acids: CASRTGGSGNTIYF. CDR3 in DNA: TGTGCCAGTAGGACAGGAGGATCTGGAAACACCATATATTTT.

This chain joins TRBV18 and TRBJ2-7, with 8 bases identical to TRBD1. The germline CDR1 and CDR2 sequences are KGHSH and LQKENI. V was clipped by 2 bases and J by 3 bases; unmatched bases: 9. This CDR3 is built from 16 residues. CDR3 DNA sequence: TGTGCCAGCTCACCATCCGGACAGGGTTTCGGCTACGAGCAGTACTTC. It encodes CASSPSGQGFGYEQYF.

The chain employs TRBV4-1 and TRBJ2-5; tentatively, D is TRBD1 (5 bases). Trimming stripped 6 bases from V and 5 bases from J, with 13 bases between. CDR1 and CDR2 (germline): MGHRA, YSYEKL. The CDR3 extends over 13 amino acids. The CDR3: CASSISWGETQYF. As DNA, the CDR3 is TGCGCCAGCAGTATAAGTTGGGGCGAGACCCAGTACTTC.

V gene TRBV27 combines with J gene TRBJ2-4, with TRBD1 matching over 8 bases. This CDR3 comprises 15 residues. Germline V gene sequence: CDR1 MNHEY, CDR2 SMNVEV (reference sequence). J was trimmed by 8 bases and V by 6 bases; bases with no gene match: 12. In nucleotides, the CDR3 is TGTGCCAGCAGACTTCAGGGACAGGTTTTTGACATTCAGTACTTC. Its protein product is CASRLQGQVFDIQYF.

V usage is TRBV6-5 and J usage is TRBJ2-7, with 9 bases fitting TRBD1. The CDR3 is 13 amino acids. Germline CDR1 reads MNHEY; CDR2 reads SVGAGI. The J segment lost 6 bases and the V segment lost 2 bases, leaving 2 bases of the junction unmatched. The CDR3 reads CASSYPTGGEQYF. The CDR3 DNA follows: TGTGCCAGCAGTTACCCGACAGGGGGCGAGCAGTACTTC.

The chain uses TRBV5-6 and TRBJ1-4, with D unclear. The CDR3 covers 15 residues. The V gene lost 1 base and the J gene lost 0 bases, with 7 bases spanning the gap. The V gene's germline CDR1 is SGHDT and CDR2 YYEEEE. The CDR3 bases are TGTGCCAGCAGCTTGACCACATCAACTAATGAAAAACTGTTTTTT. It specifies CASSLTTSTNEKLFF. The whole variable domain, remainder taken from reference TRBV5-6 and TRBJ1-4, is DAGVTQSPTHLIKTRGQQVTLRCSPKSGHDTVSWYQQALGQGPQFIFQYYEEEERQRGNFPDRFSGHQFPNYSSELNVNALLLGDSALYLCASSLTTSTNEKLFFGSGTQLSVL.

V is TRBV7-2 and J is TRBJ1-5; D uncertain. The germline V gene has CDR1 SGHTA and CDR2 FQGNSA. This CDR3 is built from 17 residues. Trimming cost V 1 base and J 1 base, with 14 bases left between them. The CDR3 loop is CASSLVVFRNSNQPQHF. The CDR3 DNA is TGTGCCAGCAGCTTAGTCGTTTTCAGGAACAGCAATCAGCCCCAGCATTTT.